The 26 T cell receptor beta chains presented below share a single source sample, sequenced in a study of post-analysis software for immune sequencing data. Study-level results: Roughly 5 TRBV segments (TRBV5-6, TRBV5-1 and TRBV20-1 among them) occurred more frequently in patients than in controls.

No antigen has been assigned to these receptors. Built from TCR beta cDNA, the libraries had unique molecular identifiers in them. Each CDR3 protein gets one entry after TCRdb re-called the PCR reads with MiXCR. Of approximately 180,000 distinct CDR3 sequences listed, about 29% are singletons. Material for sequencing was blood. The receptor source for this set is a girl aged 10-17 years with multiple sclerosis.

The V call is TRBV18, the J call TRBJ2-5; no clear D. Trimming took 1 base from V and 0 from J, leaving 6 bases between them. In germline, CDR1 is KGHSH, CDR2 LQKENI. CDR3 size: 14 residues. The CDR3: CASSPRRNQETQYF. DNA for the CDR3: TGTGCCAGCTCACCACGACGGAACCAAGAGACCCAGTACTTC.

There are a few counts of this clonotype. The DNA for the CDR3 is TGTGCCAGCAGCTTGGAGACCAATTCACCCCTCCACTTT. Translating gives CASSLETNSPLHF. The chain combines TRBV5-4 with TRBJ1-6; no definite D call. Between the trimmed V and J ends, which lost 0 bases and 7 bases, there was a span of 5 bases. The CDR3 loop spans 13 amino acids. Germline V gene lookup returns CDR1 SGHNT and CDR2 YYREEE (reference sequence).

This clonotype was seen many times. This sequence joins TRBV7-3 and TRBJ2-1; 7 nucleotides match TRBD2. Germline V gives CDR1 SGHTA, CDR2 FQGTGA. The trim removed 1 base at V and 4 bases at J, leaving 7 bases unmatched. There are 16 residues in the CDR3. CDR3 residues: CASSLIGGSLYNEQFF. The CDR3 coding sequence is TGTGCCAGCAGCTTAATCGGCGGGAGCTTATACAATGAGCAGTTCTTC. The complete variable domain, with remaining parts taken from reference TRBV7-3 and TRBJ2-1, reads GAGVSQTPSNKVTEKGKYVELRCDPISGHTALYWYRQSLGQGPEFLIYFQGTGAADDSGLPNDRFFAVRPEGSVSTLKIQRTERGDSAVYLCASSLIGGSLYNEQFFGPGTRLTVL.

Of note for this clonotype: It may be a read error: a sequence one base away is much more abundant. The V and J genes are TRBV12-3 or TRBV12-4 and TRBJ2-7, with D possibly being TRBD1 (6 bases). This CDR3 contains 15 residues. V was trimmed by 3 bases and J by 2 bases, leaving 14 bases between them. The CDR3 reads CASSFRQVQTYEQYF. The CDR3 nucleotides read TGTGCCAGCAGTTTCAGACAGGTCCAAACCTACGAGCAGTACTTC.

The chain uses TRBV11-2 and TRBJ2-3; no reliable D call. Trimming left V 5 bases short and J 10 bases short, with 13 bases between. The CDR3 has 12 amino acids. Germline-derived CDR1 and CDR2 are SGHAT and FQNNGV. In DNA, the CDR3 is TGTGCCAGCAGCCCTCCCGAGAAGGCGCAGTATTTT. Protein sequence: CASSPPEKAQYF.

Only a few counts were recorded for this clonotype. The chain employs TRBV18 and TRBJ2-1; 10 nucleotides match TRBD2. The CDR3 is made up of 17 amino acids. Germline assignment: CDR1 KGHSH and CDR2 LQKENI. The V gene end was trimmed by 2 bases and the J gene end by 5 bases; junction bases not matched to a gene: 9. DNA for the CDR3: TGTGCCAGCTCACCAAGGTCGATAGCGGGAGGTGACAATGAGCAGTTCTTC. Its translation: CASSPRSIAGGDNEQFF.

The V and J genes are TRBV20-1 and TRBJ2-1; 9 bases line up with TRBD2. V was pared by 1 base and J by 1 base, with 5 bases of the junction left unmatched. The CDR3 is 16 amino acids. CDR1 and CDR2 from the germline V gene are DFQATT and SNEGSKA (reference sequence). This chain's CDR3 is CSARVRTSVSYNEQFF. The CDR3 nucleotides read TGCAGTGCTAGAGTCCGGACTAGCGTATCCTACAATGAGCAGTTCTTC.

This clonotype was seen ten or more times. The chain recombines TRBV11-1 with TRBJ2-7, with D possibly being TRBD2 (6 bases). The CDR3 extends over 14 amino acids. Germline CDR1 reads SGHAT; CDR2 reads FQDESV (reference sequence). With 7 bases removed from V and 0 bases from J, the gap between germline ends came to 13 bases. CDR3 coding DNA: TGTGCCAGCACTCCGGGACTCAGCTCCTACGAGCAGTACTTC. This codes for CASTPGLSSYEQYF.

With respect to this clonotype: This may stem from a read error, because a much larger clone lies one nucleotide away. The V call is TRBV6-5, the J call TRBJ2-1; D perhaps matches TRBD1 (6 bases). The end of the DNA aligns better with TRBJ2-7, so the J call may be wrong. Germline V gene sequence: CDR1 MNHEY, CDR2 SVGAGI. The CDR3 runs 14 residues. DNA for the CDR3: TGTGCCAGCAGTTACTCGTCCAGGGACAATGAGCAGTACTTC. As protein: CASSYSSRDNEQYF.

This clonotype was found a few times. The chain combines TRBV27 with TRBJ1-5; possible D gene TRBD1, 5 bases. Germline-derived CDR1 and CDR2 are MNHEY and SMNVEV (reference sequence). The CDR3 contains 13 residues. With 3 bases removed from V and 7 bases from J, the gap between germline ends came to 10 bases. CDR3 amino acids: CASSFGGEQPQHF. CDR3 in DNA: TGTGCCAGCAGTTTCGGAGGGGAGCAGCCCCAGCATTTT.

The sample holds one count of this clonotype. A read error may be the cause here, since a much bigger clone is one base away. The V call is TRBV5-1, the J call TRBJ2-3; D uncertain. CDR1 and CDR2 from the germline V gene are SGHRS and YFSETQ. CDR3 size: 14 residues. The CDR3, as DNA: TGCGCCAGCAGCTTAGGTCGCAGTGGCTATACGCAGTGTTTT. As protein: CASSLGRSGYTQCF.

The rearrangement joins TRBV5-1 to TRBJ1-1; weak D call: TRBD1 (6 bases). V was trimmed by 2 bases and J by 1 base, leaving 15 bases between them. Looked up from germline, CDR1 is SGHRS and CDR2 is YFSETQ. The CDR3 covers 16 residues. This CDR3 reads CASSLMPGVQNTEAFF. As DNA, the CDR3 is TGCGCCAGCAGCTTAATGCCAGGGGTGCAGAACACTGAAGCTTTCTTT.

This clonotype was observed a handful of times. The chain joins TRBV7-9 to TRBJ2-3; D not resolved. The CDR3 totals 12 residues. Trimming took off 5 bases at V and 4 bases at J, with 7 bases between the two ends. Germline V gene sequence: CDR1 SEHNR, CDR2 FQNEAQ (reference sequence). DNA of the CDR3: TGTGCCAGCAGCCGTCCCGCAGATACGCAGTATTTT. Protein sequence: CASSRPADTQYF.

This clonotype came up many times. This chain joins TRBV3-1 and TRBJ2-7; D is undetermined. Germline V gives CDR1 LGHDT, CDR2 YNNKEL (reference sequence). The length of the CDR3 is 16 residues. V was trimmed by 0 bases and J by 5 bases, leaving 17 bases between them. CDR3 nucleotides: TGTGCCAGCAGCCAAGATCTGGCCAGGACCAAGAACGAGCAGTACTTC. This sequence encodes CASSQDLARTKNEQYF.

Comment on this clonotype: This may be a read error, as it is one base from a much larger clone. The chain uses TRBV9 and TRBJ2-1, with D possibly TRBD2 on 7 matching bases. CDR1 is SGDLS and CDR2 is YYNGEE in the germline V gene. The germline V and J ends were trimmed by 0 bases and 9 bases, with 16 bases remaining between them. The CDR3 is 15 residues long. CDR3 coding DNA: TGTGCCAGCAGCGTAGAGGGGACTACAGGGAGTGAGCAGTTCTTC. The encoded protein is CASSVEGTTGSEQFF.

The chain combines TRBV5-1 with TRBJ2-7; 8 bases are a match to TRBD2. Per germline, CDR1 SGHRS and CDR2 YFSETQ. V lost 0 bases and J lost 0; bases outside the gene matches: 11. This CDR3 is built from 18 residues. CDR3 nucleotides: TGCGCCAGCAGCTTGGGCTGGAATAGCGGGAAGAGCTCCTACGAGCAGTACTTC. Its protein product is CASSLGWNSGKSSYEQYF.

V gene TRBV25-1 combines with J gene TRBJ2-7; D may be TRBD1 or TRBD2 (6 bases each). Trimming stripped 3 bases from V and 4 bases from J, with 13 bases between. Per germline, CDR1 MGHDK and CDR2 SYGVNS. This CDR3 is 14 amino acids long. The CDR3 loop reads CASSDRGLGYEQYF. CDR3 bases: TGTGCCAGCAGTGATCGGGGGCTCGGGTACGAGCAGTACTTC.

The gene calls are TRBV5-5 and TRBJ1-1; the D gene is possibly TRBD1 (6 bases). Trimming left V 4 bases short and J 11 bases short, with 18 bases between. The CDR3 sequence is 13 residues long. Germline-derived CDR1 and CDR2 are SGHKS and YYEKEE (reference sequence). As DNA, the CDR3 is TGTGCCAGCAGCCCGGCGGGGGACATAGGCGCTTTCTTT. Its protein product is CASSPAGDIGAFF.

This clonotype has only one observation. This sequence may be a read error, since a much larger clone differs from it by one base. The chain uses TRBV4-1 and TRBJ1-2, with a possible D match to TRBD1 (5 bases). The CDR3 runs 15 residues. The V gene lost 1 base and the J gene lost 2 bases, with 11 bases spanning the gap. In germline, CDR1 is MGHRA, CDR2 YSYEKL. The CDR3 sequence: CASSQGPGTNYGYTF. DNA of the CDR3: TGCGCCAGCAGCCAAGGCCCAGGGACGAACTATGGCTACACCTTC.

The V call is TRBV28, the J call TRBJ1-5; tentatively, D is TRBD1 (5 bases). V was clipped by 8 bases and J by 0 bases, with 17 bases between them. Looked up from germline, CDR1 is MDHEN and CDR2 is SYDVKM. This CDR3 region has 16 residues. In nucleotides, the CDR3 is TGTGCCAGCGACCTGACAGAGCCCGGTAGCAATCAGCCCCAGCATTTT. Translating gives CASDLTEPGSNQPQHF.

This clonotype has just a few counts. This rearrangement joins TRBV3-1 to TRBJ2-1; 8 bases align to TRBD2. Germline-derived CDR1 and CDR2 are LGHDT and YNNKEL (reference sequence). Trimming took 0 bases from V and 8 from J; bases not matched to a gene: 12. This CDR3 has 17 residues. CDR3 residues: CASSQDYTGGHYHEQFF. The CDR3 nucleotides read TGTGCCAGCAGCCAAGATTATACGGGAGGGCATTACCATGAGCAGTTCTTC.

In this sample, this clonotype turned up many times. V usage is TRBV21-1 and J usage is TRBJ1-2; the D call of TRBD1 is as the table states it, not checked on the DNA. TRBV21-1 is listed as a pseudogene. The length of the CDR3 is 13 residues. CDR3 DNA: TGTGCCAGCAGGATAGGGACAGATGATGGCTACACCTTC. Translating gives CASRIGTDDGYTF.

Concerning this clonotype: This may stem from a read error, because a much larger clone lies one nucleotide away. The chain joins TRBV5-1 to TRBJ2-7; 7 bases agree with TRBD2. J gave up 4 bases and V 0 bases, and 7 bases lay outside the gene matches. The germline V gene has CDR1 SGHRS and CDR2 YFSETQ. This CDR3 region has 15 residues. The CDR3 region is CASSLELAEAYEQYF. The CDR3 DNA reads TGCGCCAGCAGCTTGGAGCTAGCGGAGGCTTACGAGCAGTACTTC.

With respect to this clonotype: A much larger clone lies a single base off, so this may be a read error. The chain couples TRBV9 to TRBJ2-5; the D gene is possibly TRBD2 (5 bases). The V end was cut by 1 base, the J end by 7 bases, with 11 bases between. CDR1 is SGDLS and CDR2 is YYNGEE in the germline V gene. The CDR3 loop spans 13 amino acids. The CDR3 loop reads CASSVRGSGTQYF. Here the CDR3 DNA reads TGTGCCAGCAGCGTACGGGGTTCTGGGACCCAGTACTTC.

In this sample, this clonotype turned up many times. The rearrangement uses TRBV7-9 and TRBJ2-7; D gene ambiguous. The CDR3 is 12 amino acids. CDR1 and CDR2 from the germline V gene are SEHNR and FQNEAQ (reference sequence). Trimming stripped 2 bases from V and 5 bases from J, with 7 bases between. The CDR3 DNA is TGTGCCAGCAGCTTATACAGCGACGAGCAGTACTTC. Translating it yields CASSLYSDEQYF.

This clonotype was seen only a few times. V usage is TRBV20-1 and J usage is TRBJ1-1, with 7 bases aligning to TRBD1. V trimming: 3 bases; J trimming: 1 base; junction bases outside the gene matches: 5. Looked up from germline, CDR1 is DFQATT and CDR2 is SNEGSKA (reference sequence). This CDR3 comprises 14 residues. Here the CDR3 reads CSASRRQGNTEAFF. The CDR3 DNA sequence: TGCAGTGCTAGTCGCCGACAGGGGAACACTGAAGCTTTCTTT.